This T cell receptor (beta chain) is drawn from a study of blood T cell repertoires in COVID-19. Study at large: There were acute and convalescent COVID-19 samples, and they came from the United States, Italy and Spain. PBMCs, B-cell-depleted T cells, or T cells were the source of the cDNA or gDNA that made up the material.

Between the trimmed V and J ends, which lost 8 bases and 5 bases, there was a span of 13 bases. Germline assignment: CDR1 WSHSY and CDR2 SAAADI. CDR3 length equals 13 residues. Assay used: immunoSEQ multiplex PCR; TCRdb lists only in-frame clones, some missing. The repertoire has about half a million clones, approximately 89% of them found once; the top ten carry around 0.9%. The source of this sequence is a man aged 18 to 29 with COVID-19, enrolled during active disease. Sequenced: peripheral blood. V gene TRBV10-2 combines with J gene TRBJ1-5; perhaps TRBD1 as D (5 bases). In DNA, the CDR3 is TGCGCCAGCCGAGGGACTCTTGATCAGCCCCAGCATTTT. Its protein product is CASRGTLDQPQHF.